The 14 T cell receptor beta chains in this list originate from one sample, sequenced in a study of T cell repertoires in cytomegalovirus infection. Via MiXCR, TCRdb re-called the reads, giving one row per CDR3 protein. The sample has roughly 630,000 distinct CDR3 sequences; 20% to 25% are singletons. The sequencing sample was made of CD8+ T cells from PBMCs. The receptors come from a human donor in good health (CMV status not recorded). Some clones in this sample may be carry-over from other donors' samples.

Many counts were recorded for this clonotype. As DNA, the CDR3 is TGTGCCAGCAGCATCACTAGCGGGGGATACAATGAGCAGTTCTTC. Its protein product is CASSITSGGYNEQFF. This sequence joins TRBV7-2 and TRBJ2-1; 11 bases map to TRBD2. After removal of 5 bases from V and 4 bases from J, the junction contained 4 bases not matched to a gene. The length of the CDR3 is 15 residues. The germline V gene encodes CDR1 SGHTA and CDR2 FQGNSA.

The chain uses TRBV14 and TRBJ1-2; TRBD1 is a possible D gene (6 bases). The V and J ends lost 6 bases and 2 bases respectively, with 16 bases between them. This CDR3 contains 15 residues. Germline loops: CDR1 SGHDN, CDR2 FVKESK. The CDR3 nucleotides are TGTGCCAGCAGTTCCCACGGACAGCCGAACTATGGCTACACCTTC. Translation: CASSSHGQPNYGYTF.

The chain combines TRBV20-1 with TRBJ1-5; D perhaps matches TRBD1 (5 bases). The CDR3 spans 14 residues. V lost 1 base and J 2 bases, leaving 9 bases between the germline ends. Germline V lookup: CDR1 DFQATT, CDR2 SNEGSKA (reference sequence). For the CDR3, the DNA is TGCAGTGCTAGAGGGGGGATCGGCAATCAGCCCCAGCATTTT. It specifies CSARGGIGNQPQHF.

The table lists this clonotype with a few counts. This CDR3 is CASSHRGENTGELFF. As DNA, the CDR3 is TGTGCCAGCAGCCACCGGGGAGAGAACACCGGGGAGCTGTTTTTT. The V call is TRBV7-9, the J call TRBJ2-2, with a weak D call TRBD2 (5 bases). The CDR3 extends over 15 amino acids. In germline, CDR1 is SEHNR, CDR2 FQNEAQ (reference sequence). The V gene lost 5 bases and the J gene lost 1 base, with 11 bases spanning the gap.

This clonotype was counted at least ten times. V gene TRBV12-3 or TRBV12-4 combines with J gene TRBJ2-7, with 7 bases lining up with TRBD2. The CDR3 length is 12 residues. J was trimmed by 6 bases and V by 3 bases; bases with no gene match: 2. The CDR3 sequence is CASSFGGFEQYV. The CDR3 DNA reads as TGTGCCAGCAGTTTCGGGGGGTTCGAGCAGTACGTC.

This clonotype was recorded at least ten times. CDR3 DNA sequence: TGTGCCAGCAGCTTACGGGACAGTTTCGACACTGAAGCTTTCTTT. Amino acids: CASSLRDSFDTEAFF. The chain uses TRBV7-2 and TRBJ1-1; TRBD1 aligns across 7 bases. J lost 3 bases, V lost 2 bases, and 6 bases had no gene match. The CDR3 is 15 amino acids. Germline values: CDR1 SGHTA, CDR2 FQGNSA.

This chain links TRBV27 with TRBJ2-5; possibly TRBD2 for D (7 bases). Germline CDR1 and CDR2: MNHEY and SMNVEV (reference sequence). CDR3 length: 12 residues. V was shortened by 8 bases and J by 5 bases, with 12 bases between the two germline ends. The CDR3 sequence is CASGGGLETQYF. The CDR3 DNA reads TGTGCCAGCGGGGGGGGGCTGGAGACCCAGTACTTC.

This clonotype was counted at least ten times. The rearrangement joins TRBV7-2 to TRBJ1-6; tentative D call: TRBD1 (6 bases). V was pared by 5 bases and J by 10 bases, with 15 bases between. The CDR3 loop spans 14 amino acids. CDR1 is SGHTA, CDR2 FQGNSA, per germline. CDR3 in amino acids: CASSLGRGGSPLHF. CDR3 sequence (DNA): TGTGCCAGCAGCCTAGGAAGGGGGGGATCACCCCTCCACTTT.

This clonotype was seen only a few times. This chain joins TRBV27 and TRBJ2-5; 14 bases map to TRBD2. Unmatched junction bases numbered 7, after V lost 5 bases and J lost 2 bases. The CDR3 contains 17 residues. The germline CDR1 and CDR2 sequences are MNHEY and SMNVEV (reference sequence). CDR3 amino acids: CASSPGLAGGYQETQYF. CDR3 nucleotide sequence: TGTGCCAGCAGTCCTGGACTAGCGGGGGGATATCAAGAGACCCAGTACTTC.

This clonotype was seen more than once but under ten times. The rearrangement joins TRBV9 to TRBJ2-1; 12 nucleotides match TRBD2. The germline V gene has CDR1 SGDLS and CDR2 YYNGEE. The CDR3 is made up of 16 amino acids. Unmatched junction bases numbered 11, after V lost 5 bases and J lost 8 bases. This chain's CDR3 is CASSGSTSGGPYEQFF. In nucleotides, the CDR3 is TGTGCCAGCAGTGGAAGTACTAGCGGGGGGCCTTATGAGCAGTTCTTC.

This clonotype was seen only a few times. The chain joins TRBV5-6 to TRBJ2-1; 11 nucleotides line up with TRBD2. The trim removed 4 bases at V and 1 base at J, leaving 7 bases unmatched. Germline V gene data show CDR1 as SGHDT and CDR2 as YYEEEE. The CDR3 contains 17 residues. CDR3 in DNA: TGTGCCAGCAGCCTGGGGGCTAGCGGGGGGTCCTACAATGAGCAGTTCTTC. Its translation: CASSLGASGGSYNEQFF.

As concerns this clonotype: Its ends do not fully match the called genes, so a read error is possible. The CDR3 is CASSWGQLLVF. The CDR3 nucleotides are TGTGCCAGCAGTTGGGGACAGCTTTTGGTATTT. The genes are TRBV28 and TRBJ1-4; TRBD1 agrees at 7 bases. The germline CDR1 and CDR2 sequences are MDHEN and SYDVKM. This CDR3 contains 11 residues.

This clonotype showed up just a few times. CDR3 sequence: CASNLFPGLNLTDTQYF. DNA of the CDR3: TGTGCCAGCAACCTTTTTCCGGGACTCAACCTCACAGATACGCAGTATTTT. The chain uses TRBV7-9 and TRBJ2-3, with D maybe TRBD2 (6 bases). This CDR3 is built from 17 residues. Germline V gives CDR1 SEHNR, CDR2 FQNEAQ (reference sequence). Deletions cut 7 bases from V and 2 bases from J, with 22 bases between.

This clonotype appeared many times. V is TRBV7-6 and J is TRBJ2-1; the D is unclear. The germline CDR1 and CDR2 sequences are SGHVS and FNYEAQ. Between the trimmed V and J ends, which lost 5 bases and 8 bases, there was a span of 10 bases. The CDR3 is 12 amino acids. DNA of the CDR3: TGTGCCAGCAGCCCACCCTCGGATGAGCAGTTCTTC. This translates into CASSPPSDEQFF.